These 2 T cell receptor beta chains came from one sample sequenced in a study of PD-L1 blockade in urothelial cancer. TCRdb's copy holds only in-frame clones and misses some; the assay was immunoSEQ multiplex PCR. The sample consists of more than 40,000 clones, 70% to 90% of them appearing once. The sample was PBMCs, taken around atezolizumab (anti-PD-L1) treatment. The receptors stem from a man aged 55 to 70 with urothelial cancer.

The V gene is TRBV10-2, the J gene TRBJ1-2, with 8 bases aligning to TRBD1. Germline lookup yields CDR1 WSHSY and CDR2 SAAADI. V shed 6 bases and J 1 base; nucleotides not matched to a gene: 7. The CDR3 contains 15 residues. The CDR3 loop is CASSDTQGVNYGYTF. The CDR3 coding sequence is TGCGCCAGCAGCGATACACAGGGGGTTAACTATGGCTACACCTTC.

V gene TRBV6-6 combines with J gene TRBJ1-4; the D gene is possibly TRBD1 (6 bases). V was trimmed by 2 bases and J by 7 bases, leaving 17 bases between them. In germline, CDR1 is MNHNY, CDR2 SVGAGI (reference sequence). The CDR3 contains 16 residues. The CDR3 DNA sequence: TGTGCCAGCAGTTACAACCATCCGGGGGGCCGTGAAAAACTGTTTTTT. It translates to CASSYNHPGGREKLFF.